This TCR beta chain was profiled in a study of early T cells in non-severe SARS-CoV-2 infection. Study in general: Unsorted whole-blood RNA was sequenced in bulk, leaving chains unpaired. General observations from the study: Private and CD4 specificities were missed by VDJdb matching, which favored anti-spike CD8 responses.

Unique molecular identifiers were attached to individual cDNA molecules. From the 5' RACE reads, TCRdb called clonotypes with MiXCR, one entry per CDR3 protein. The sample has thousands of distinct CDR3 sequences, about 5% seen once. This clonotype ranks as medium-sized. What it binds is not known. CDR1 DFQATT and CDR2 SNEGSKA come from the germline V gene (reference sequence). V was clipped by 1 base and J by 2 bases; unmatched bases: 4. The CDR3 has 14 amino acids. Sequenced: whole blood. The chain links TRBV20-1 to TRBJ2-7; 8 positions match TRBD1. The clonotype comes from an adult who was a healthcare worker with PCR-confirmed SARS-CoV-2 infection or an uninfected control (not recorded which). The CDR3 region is CSARGDRNTYEQYF. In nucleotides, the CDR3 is TGCAGTGCTAGAGGGGACAGGAATACCTACGAGCAGTACTTC.